This T cell receptor (beta chain) was profiled in a study of a mutant IDH1 vaccine in newly diagnosed glioma (dated by TCRdb to about 2021). With respect to the entire study: Vaccination began 4-6 weeks after radiotherapy alone, or alongside temozolomide cycles in the chemotherapy-containing groups. Of the roughly 34 treated patients, approximately 62% were male and roughly 38% were female, and a mean age of roughly 40 years was recorded. Prior to enrollment, patients had been given standard therapy consisting of radiotherapy alone, temozolomide alone, or radiochemotherapy with temozolomide, with the combination given to most patients. Visit V12 was the week-35 safety follow-up and visit V13 was the week-47 end of study. Peripheral blood samples were drawn at six visits, namely V03 (baseline), V05, V07, V10, V12 and V13. For exploratory analyses, about 25 treated patients had longitudinal TCRB deep sequencing done wherever samples were available.

The sample's time point, from its label and the paper: week 35, safety follow-up. Every vaccine dose consisted of 300 ug of a 20-mer mutant IDH1 peptide in Montanide, administered subcutaneously together with topical imiquimod. Patients were given eight vaccinations, in weeks 1, 3, 5, 7, 11, 15, 19 and 23, which matched visits V03 through V10. The donors had newly diagnosed IDH1-mutant astrocytomas of WHO grade 3 or 4 that showed loss of nuclear ATRX. The samples were drawn from NOA16, a multicentre, single-arm, open-label phase I trial in Germany that tested a mutant IDH1 peptide vaccine in humans for the first time. Genomic DNA for TCRB sequencing was extracted from EDTA blood using the DNeasy Blood and Tissue Kit. Library preparation employed the immunoSEQ multiplex PCR assay. Rearranged TCR beta chain sequences were amplified with the hsTCRB Kit following the manufacturer's protocol. An Illumina MiSeq was used to sequence the TCRB libraries. As for the original processing: Demultiplexing, trimming and gene mapping were performed with the kit vendor's proprietary platform. TCRdb retrieved this table from immuneACCESS and kept in-frame rearrangements only. Not all clones are present; in checked studies, unresolved V genes account for under half, and no reason is known for the remainder. That table supplies the V and J calls and clone size; D and trimming were determined from the DNA. Across this sample there are 35,000 to 50,000 clones, with 80% to 95% seen only once. The top ten clonotypes cover approximately 2.5% of the sample.

In the case of this clone: This clone's antigen is unknown. There are no base qualities to consult, and no much larger clone falls within one base.

Beyond this particular receptor, the publication reports: PBMC samples for TCRB deep sequencing were selected based on availability. The authors noted that analyses of patient blood samples could not be reproduced because of sample limitations. No apparent relationship was observed between pseudoprogression and alterations in the top peripheral T cell clonotypes detected by TCRB sequencing. Immune responses induced by the vaccine were seen in 93.3% of patients across multiple MHC alleles.

Trimming removed 2 bases from V and 5 bases from J; the gene matches leave 12 bases unexplained. Per the germline V gene, SGHDT is the CDR1 and YYEEEE is the CDR2. The CDR3 covers 16 residues, taking in both the cysteine and the phenylalanine. This entry keeps only the CDR3 DNA: 48 bases, framed from base 1. The sequence derives from a man in his fifties with glioma. The material was PBMCs, obtained from a glioma patient whose treatment included an IDH1 peptide vaccine. The rearranged segments are TRBV5-6 and TRBJ1-2, with 7 junctional bases fitting TRBD1. The CDR3 sequence is CASSFGTVPLWYGYTF. Here is the DNA: TGTGCCAGCAGCTTTGGGACAGTGCCTTTGTGGTATGGCTACACCTTC.